This T cell receptor beta chain was profiled in a study of cytomegalovirus exposure and HLA in healthy donors. It was with 60 Vbeta and 13 Jbeta primers that the PCR ran. The method was immunoSEQ multiplex PCR; TCRdb's version includes in-frame clones alone and lacks a portion of them. The data contain roughly 86,000 clones, over 60% of them singletons. Trimming shortened V by 4 bases and J by 1 base, and 14 bases separated the two germline ends. This CDR3 region has 15 residues. CDR1 and CDR2 from the germline V gene are SGHNT and YYREEE (reference sequence). This clone was observed once. Its cognate antigen is unknown. General study findings and limits: Rarity held for most TCR sequences, but there were some public TCRs that occurred in many donors. Among the CMV-associated chains, a few were confirmed in vitro as specific for CMV antigens. According to a later analysis, most TCR beta chains associated with CMV appeared HLA-restricted. In a later analysis, TCR beta V- and J-gene trimming was associated with a missense DCLRE1C variant.

V usage is TRBV5-4 and J usage is TRBJ1-1, with D perhaps TRBD1 (5 bases). This TCR was sampled from a young man in good health and CMV-seronegative. The specimen sequenced was PBMCs. The CDR3 is CASSPDGASNTEAFF. The CDR3 coding sequence is TGTGCCAGCAGCCCGGATGGGGCCTCGAACACTGAAGCTTTCTTT. The full variable domain, its missing parts supplied by reference TRBV5-4 and TRBJ1-1, is ETGVTQSPTHLIKTRGQQVTLRCSSQSGHNTVSWYQQALGQGPQFIFQYYREEENGRGNFPPRFSGLQFPNYSSELNVNALELDDSALYLCASSPDGASNTEAFFGQGTRLTVV.